This record looks at one T cell receptor (beta chain) sequence and its context. What it recognizes is unknown. At one end the junction does not follow the germline gene, possibly because of a read error. This sample is part of a study of T cells in localized non-small cell lung cancer. Study results and caveats: The appearance of a median approximately 55 of the top 100 tumor clones was seen in adjacent lung. Because sequencing included only one region (of the tumor), heterogeneity remains possible. Longer overall survival was linked to higher blood T cell density.

The CDR3 loop spans 16 amino acids. CDR1 and CDR2 (germline): SSHAT, FNYEAQ (reference sequence). Profiling relied on immunoSEQ multiplex PCR, and the TCRdb table lists in-frame clones only, not all of them. The data hold over 50,000 clones, with under 90% observed a single time. Here the sequenced sample was peripheral blood, taken before any cancer treatment. The clonotype was recovered from a woman aged 35 to 75 with stage I lung adenocarcinoma. The chain couples TRBV7-7 to TRBJ2-1; TRBD2 matches at 13 bases. This CDR3 is CASSPTGLAGWNEQFF. In DNA, the CDR3 is TGTGCTAGCAGCCCCACGGGACTAGCGGGGTGGAATGAGCAGTTCTTC.